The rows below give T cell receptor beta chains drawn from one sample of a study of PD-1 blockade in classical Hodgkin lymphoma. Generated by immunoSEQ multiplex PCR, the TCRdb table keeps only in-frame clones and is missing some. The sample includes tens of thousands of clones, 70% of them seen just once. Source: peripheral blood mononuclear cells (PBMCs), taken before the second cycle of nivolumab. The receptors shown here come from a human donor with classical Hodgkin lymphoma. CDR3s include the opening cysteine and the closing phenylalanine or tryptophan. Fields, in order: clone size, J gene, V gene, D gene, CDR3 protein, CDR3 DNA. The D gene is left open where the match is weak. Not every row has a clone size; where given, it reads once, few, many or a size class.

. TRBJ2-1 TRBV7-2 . CASSPLVGVGNEQFF TGTGCCAGCAGTCCGCTGGTCGGGGTTGGCAATGAGCAGTTCTTC
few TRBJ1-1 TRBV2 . CASILDRNTEAFF TGTGCCAGCATTCTTGATCGGAACACTGAAGCTTTCTTT
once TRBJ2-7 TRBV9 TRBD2 CASSPSGVSYEQYF TGTGCCAGCAGCCCCAGCGGGGTATCCTACGAGCAGTACTTC
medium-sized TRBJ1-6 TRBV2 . CASSWKDGSPLHF TGTGCCAGCAGTTGGAAGGACGGTTCACCCCTCCACTTT
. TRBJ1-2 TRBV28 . CASSFDGSANYGYTF TGTGCCAGCAGTTTTGACGGATCAGCTAACTATGGCTACACCTTC
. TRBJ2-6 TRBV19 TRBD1 CASSSRGPGANVLTF TGTGCCAGTAGTAGCAGGGGGCCTGGGGCCAACGTCCTGACTTTC
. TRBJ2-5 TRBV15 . CATSRGGGQETQYF TGTGCCACCAGCAGAGGAGGGGGGCAAGAGACCCAGTACTTC
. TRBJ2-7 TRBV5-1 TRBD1 CASSQTGEEQYF TGCGCCAGCAGCCAAACAGGGGAAGAGCAGTACTTC
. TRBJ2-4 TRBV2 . CASSEKTAGQNIQYF TGTGCCAGCAGTGAAAAAACAGCCGGCCAAAACATTCAGTACTTC
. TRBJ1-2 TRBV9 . CASSPREGLGGYTF TGTGCCAGCAGCCCTCGAGAGGGGCTAGGGGGCTACACCTTC
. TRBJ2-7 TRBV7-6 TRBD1 CASSPGTGAYEQYF TGTGCCAGCAGCCCCGGGACAGGGGCCTACGAGCAGTACTTC
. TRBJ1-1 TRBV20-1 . CSARGATEAFF TGCAGTGCGCGGGGCGCCACTGAAGCTTTCTTT
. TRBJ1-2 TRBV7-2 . CASKGEGPIYGYTF TGTGCCAGCAAAGGGGAGGGGCCTATCTATGGCTACACCTTC
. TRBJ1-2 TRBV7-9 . CASSLEGGTDYGYTF TGTGCCAGCAGCTTAGAGGGGGGAACCGATTATGGCTACACCTTC
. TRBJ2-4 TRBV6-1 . CASSEAGGTNIQYF TGTGCCAGCAGTGAAGCCGGGGGAACGAACATTCAGTACTTC
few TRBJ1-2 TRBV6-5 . CASSGQSHYGYTF TGTGCCAGCAGTGGGCAGAGTCACTATGGCTACACCTTC
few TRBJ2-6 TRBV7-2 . CASSFDTTSGANVLTF TGTGCCAGCAGCTTCGACACGACCTCTGGGGCCAACGTCCTGACTTTC
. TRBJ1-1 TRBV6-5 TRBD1 CASRLTGTVNTEAFF TGTGCCAGCAGATTGACCGGGACAGTGAACACTGAAGCTTTCTTT
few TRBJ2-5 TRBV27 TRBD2 CASSSTSWETQYF TGTGCCAGCAGTTCGACTAGCTGGGAGACCCAGTACTTC
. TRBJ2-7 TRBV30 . CAWSVPNLRGHEQYF TGTGCCTGGAGTGTACCTAATTTGCGGGGACACGAGCAGTACTTC
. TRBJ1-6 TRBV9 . CASSVGSGRENSPLHF TGTGCCAGCAGCGTAGGCTCGGGGAGGGAGAATTCACCCCTCCACTTT
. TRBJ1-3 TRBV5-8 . CASSLAFMTAGNTIYF TGTGCCAGCAGCTTGGCCTTTATGACAGCTGGAAACACCATATATTTT
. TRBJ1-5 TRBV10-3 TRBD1 CAISELGDSQPQHF TGTGCCATCAGTGAGCTAGGGGACAGTCAGCCCCAGCATTTT
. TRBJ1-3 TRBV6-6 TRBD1 CASSRTGVGDTIYF TGTGCCAGTTCTCGTACAGGGGTCGGAGACACCATATATTTT
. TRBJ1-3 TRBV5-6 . CASSPDSISLGNTIYF TGTGCCAGCAGCCCCGACAGTATATCTCTCGGAAACACCATATATTTT
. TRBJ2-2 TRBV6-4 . CASSGGDTGELFF TGTGCCAGCAGTGGGGGGGACACCGGGGAGCTGTTTTTT
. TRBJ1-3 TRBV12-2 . CASRPEGDRDSGNTIYF TGTGCAAGTCGCCCCGAGGGGGACAGGGACTCTGGAAACACCATATATTTT
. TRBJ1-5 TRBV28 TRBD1 CASSFSGGGQPQHF TGTGCCAGCAGTTTTTCAGGGGGTGGACAGCCCCAGCATTTT
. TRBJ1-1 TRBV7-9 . CASSFPEAFF TGTGCCAGCAGCTTCCCTGAAGCTTTCTTT
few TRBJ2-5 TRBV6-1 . CASSPGPKETQYF TGTGCCAGCAGCCCCGGACCGAAAGAGACCCAGTACTTC
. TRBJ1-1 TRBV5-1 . CASSLTGYEAFF TGCGCCAGCAGCTTGACAGGTTATGAAGCTTTCTTT
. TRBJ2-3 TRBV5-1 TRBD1 CASSLWGQGTDTQYF TGCGCCAGCAGCTTGTGGGGACAGGGGACAGATACGCAGTATTTT